This entry lists 18 T cell receptor beta chains sequenced from one sample in a study of blood T cell repertoires in COVID-19. Data came from immunoSEQ multiplex PCR; TCRdb stores just in-frame clones and leaves some out. The sample yields 150,000 to 200,000 clones, around 83% seen once. The source material was peripheral blood. The receptors come from a man aged 18 to 29 with acute or convalescent COVID-19.

This chain links TRBV21-1 with TRBJ1-1; TRBD1, as called in the table, went unchecked against the DNA. TRBV21-1 is a pseudogene locus. The CDR3 is 17 residues long. For the CDR3, the DNA is TGTGCCAGCAGCAAAGTACCGCCTTCCATCCAGTGCACTGAAGCTTTCTTT. This codes for CASSKVPPSIQCTEAFF.

Comments on this clone: This sample also contains other DNA sequences that code for the same CDR3. This sequence joins TRBV18 and TRBJ1-5; maybe TRBD1 (5 bases). The V gene's germline CDR1 is KGHSH and CDR2 LQKENI. The V and J ends lost 3 bases and 4 bases respectively, with 10 bases between them. The CDR3 sequence is 14 residues long. CDR3: CASSPDSGNQPQHF. For the CDR3, the DNA is TGTGCCAGCTCACCTGACTCAGGGAATCAGCCCCAGCATTTT. Filled out from reference TRBV18 and TRBJ1-5, the complete variable domain reads NAGVMQNPRHLVRRRGQEARLRCSPMKGHSHVYWYRQLPEEGLKFMVYLQKENIIDESGMPKERFSAEFPKEGPSILRIQQVVRGDSAAYFCASSPDSGNQPQHFGDGTRLSIL.

The chain couples TRBV6-1 to TRBJ1-5; TRBD1 agrees at 8 bases. The trim removed 1 base at V and 9 bases at J, leaving 8 bases unmatched. Per the germline V gene, CDR1 is MNHNS and CDR2 is SASEGT. This CDR3 region has 15 residues. This CDR3 is CASSEGGRGRRPQHF. CDR3 DNA sequence: TGTGCCAGCAGTGAAGGAGGCAGGGGGCGGAGGCCCCAGCATTTT.

J is TRBJ1-2 and V is TRBV7-9; D gene ambiguous. CDR1 SEHNR and CDR2 FQNEAQ come from the germline V gene (reference sequence). V lost 5 bases and J 8 bases, leaving 24 bases between the germline ends. This CDR3 region has 16 residues. CDR3 DNA: TGTGCCAGCAGCCTAACCGCGAAACGGATCGGCAGGGGCTACACCTTC. It yields the protein CASSLTAKRIGRGYTF.

The chain joins TRBV2 to TRBJ1-3, with TRBD1 as a possible D gene (5 bases). This CDR3 region has 15 residues. The V and J ends lost 3 bases and 2 bases respectively, with 11 bases between them. Germline-derived CDR1 and CDR2 are SNHLY and FYNNEI. This CDR3 is CASSDQGAAGNTIYF. Here the CDR3 DNA reads TGTGCCAGCAGTGACCAAGGGGCAGCTGGAAACACCATATATTTT.

The V and J genes are TRBV29-1 and TRBJ2-1; 12 positions agree with TRBD2. CDR1 SQVTM and CDR2 ANQGSEA come from the germline V gene. The CDR3 is made up of 12 amino acids. Germline trimming cut 6 bases from V and 7 bases from J; bases unmatched to any gene: 1. CDR3 residues: CSVGTSGNEQFF. The CDR3 DNA follows: TGCAGCGTGGGGACTAGCGGGAATGAGCAGTTCTTC.

This chain links TRBV9 with TRBJ2-5, with TRBD1 identical over 10 bases. Germline lookup yields CDR1 SGDLS and CDR2 YYNGEE. The CDR3 runs to 20 residues. With V trimmed by 3 bases and J by 2 bases, 19 bases remained unmatched. In DNA, the CDR3 is TGTGCCAGCAGCGCAGCAGCCGGGACAGGGGTGAACACTAATCAAGAGACCCAGTACTTC. Residues: CASSAAAGTGVNTNQETQYF.

The chain has TRBV28 and TRBJ2-1, with D perhaps TRBD1 (5 bases). CDR1 is MDHEN, CDR2 SYDVKM, per germline. Trimming took off 2 bases at V and 4 bases at J, with 12 bases between the two ends. The CDR3 consists of 15 residues. The CDR3: CASSLKGILYNEQFF. The CDR3 region has the DNA TGTGCCAGCAGTTTAAAGGGGATATTATACAATGAGCAGTTCTTC.

The V call is TRBV7-3, the J call TRBJ2-1; weak D call: TRBD1 (6 bases). The CDR3 spans 15 residues. Between the trimmed V and J ends, which lost 2 bases and 6 bases, there was a span of 14 bases. The germline CDR1 and CDR2 sequences are SGHTA and FQGTGA. In nucleotides, the CDR3 is TGTGCCAGCAGCTTAGGGGACATTCCCTCCAATGAGCAGTTCTTC. Translated, it gives CASSLGDIPSNEQFF.

This clone turned up a few times. This chain connects TRBV30 to TRBJ1-3, with D unclear. The V gene lost 0 bases and the J gene lost 0 bases, with 3 bases spanning the gap. Germline CDR1 is GTSNPN and CDR2 is SVGIG (reference sequence). The CDR3 runs 13 residues. DNA of the CDR3: TGTGCCTGGAGTGTCCTCTCTGGAAACACCATATATTTT. Its protein is CAWSVLSGNTIYF.

V gene TRBV28 combines with J gene TRBJ1-2; weak D call: TRBD1 (5 bases). Germline CDR1 is MDHEN and CDR2 is SYDVKM. Trimming left V 3 bases short and J 8 bases short, with 13 bases between. There are 13 residues in the CDR3. CDR3 DNA: TGTGCCAGCAGTTTTCTCAGGGTAGGAGGCTACACCTTC. Translated, it gives CASSFLRVGGYTF.

J is TRBJ2-7 and V is TRBV19; 10 bases are a match to TRBD1. In germline, CDR1 is LNHDA, CDR2 SQIVND (reference sequence). The CDR3 extends over 13 amino acids. J gave up 5 bases and V 6 bases, and 4 bases lay outside the gene matches. CDR3 nucleotide sequence: TGTGCCAGTAGCCAGGACAGGGGGGACGAGCAGTACTTC. This encodes CASSQDRGDEQYF.

The chain recombines TRBV6-1 with TRBJ2-7; D is uncertain. Germline CDR1 MNHNS, CDR2 SASEGT. The CDR3 contains 15 residues. V was shortened by 1 base and J by 0 bases, with 10 bases between the two germline ends. This CDR3 reads CASSEGRSPSYEQYF. In DNA, the CDR3 is TGTGCCAGCAGTGAAGGGAGATCCCCCTCCTACGAGCAGTACTTC.

The chain joins TRBV10-2 to TRBJ1-6; TRBD1 agrees at 7 bases. The CDR3 loop spans 16 amino acids. With 3 bases clipped from V and 7 bases from J, the junction kept 9 bases outside the gene matches. Germline V CDR1 and CDR2: WSHSY, SAAADI. The CDR3 coding sequence is TGCGCCAGCAGTGATTTTGTTGGGACAGAGAATTCACCCCTCCACTTT. This sequence encodes CASSDFVGTENSPLHF.

This clone was detected only once. CDR3 sequence reads: CASSYSRQRSTEAFF. The DNA for the CDR3 is TGTGCCAGCAGTTACTCGAGACAGCGTTCCACTGAAGCTTTCTTT. V and J are TRBV6-5 and TRBJ1-1; TRBD1 is a possible D gene (5 bases). The V and J ends lost 0 bases and 4 bases respectively, with 12 bases between them. This CDR3 has 15 amino acids. Germline V gene sequence: CDR1 MNHEY, CDR2 SVGAGI.

This clone showed up just once. The CDR3 bases are TGTGCCAGCAGTGAACTCGAGGTAGCCAAAAACATTCAGTACTTC. Amino acid sequence: CASSELEVAKNIQYF. J is TRBJ2-4 and V is TRBV28; D not certain. CDR1 and CDR2 (germline): MDHEN, SYDVKM. Trimming took 5 bases from V and 0 from J, leaving 11 bases between them. This CDR3 is 15 amino acids long.

This chain connects TRBV18 to TRBJ1-1; 10 bases agree with TRBD1. CDR3 length: 15 amino acids. Germline V gives CDR1 KGHSH, CDR2 LQKENI. Trimming cost V 5 bases and J 3 bases; bases outside gene matches: 6. The DNA for the CDR3 is TGTGCCAGCTCAGACGGACAGGGGGGGTACACTGAAGCTTTCTTT. Amino acid sequence: CASSDGQGGYTEAFF.

V usage is TRBV4-2 and J usage is TRBJ2-1; TRBD1 matches 7 bases. V lost 0 bases, J lost 8 bases, and 7 bases stayed unmatched. CDR1 LGHNA and CDR2 YNFKEQ come from the germline V gene. CDR3 length: 15 amino acids. DNA of the CDR3: TGTGCCAGCAGCCAAGATCCGGGACAGACGCATGAGCAGTTCTTC. Encoded protein: CASSQDPGQTHEQFF.